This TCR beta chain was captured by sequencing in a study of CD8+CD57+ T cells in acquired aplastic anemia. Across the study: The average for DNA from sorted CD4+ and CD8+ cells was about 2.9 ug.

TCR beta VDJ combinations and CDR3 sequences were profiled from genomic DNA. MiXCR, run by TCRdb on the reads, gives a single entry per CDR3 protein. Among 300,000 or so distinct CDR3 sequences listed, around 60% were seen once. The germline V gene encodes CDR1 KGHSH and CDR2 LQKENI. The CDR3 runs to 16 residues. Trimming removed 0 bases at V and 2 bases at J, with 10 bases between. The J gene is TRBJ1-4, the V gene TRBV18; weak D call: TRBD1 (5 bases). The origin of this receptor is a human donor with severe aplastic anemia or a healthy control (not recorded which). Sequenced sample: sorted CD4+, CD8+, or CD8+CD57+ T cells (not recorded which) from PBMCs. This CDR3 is CASSPPSGITNEKLFF. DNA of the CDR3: TGTGCCAGCTCACCACCCTCAGGGATTACTAATGAAAAACTGTTTTTT.